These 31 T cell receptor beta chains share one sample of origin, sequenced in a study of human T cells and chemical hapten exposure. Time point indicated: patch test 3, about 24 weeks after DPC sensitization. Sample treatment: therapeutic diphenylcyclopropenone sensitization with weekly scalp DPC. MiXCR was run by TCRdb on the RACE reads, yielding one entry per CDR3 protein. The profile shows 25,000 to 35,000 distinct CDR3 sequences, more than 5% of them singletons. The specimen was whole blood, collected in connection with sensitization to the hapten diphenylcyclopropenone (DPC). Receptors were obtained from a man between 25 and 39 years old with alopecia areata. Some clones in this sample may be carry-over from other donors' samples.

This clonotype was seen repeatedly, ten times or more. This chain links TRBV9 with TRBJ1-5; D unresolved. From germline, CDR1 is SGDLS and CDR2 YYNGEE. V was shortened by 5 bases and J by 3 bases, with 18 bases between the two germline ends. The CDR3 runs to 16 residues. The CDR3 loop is CASRDSDPRDNQPQHF. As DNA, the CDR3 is TGTGCCAGCAGAGATTCAGACCCGAGGGACAATCAGCCCCAGCATTTT.

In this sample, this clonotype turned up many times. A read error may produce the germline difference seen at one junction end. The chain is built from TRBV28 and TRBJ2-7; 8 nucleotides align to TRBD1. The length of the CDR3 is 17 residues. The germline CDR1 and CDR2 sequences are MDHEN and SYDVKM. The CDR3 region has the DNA TGTGCCAACAGTTCGCCCGAGACAGGGGAAGGGGCCTACGAGCAGTACTTC. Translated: CANSSPETGEGAYEQYF.

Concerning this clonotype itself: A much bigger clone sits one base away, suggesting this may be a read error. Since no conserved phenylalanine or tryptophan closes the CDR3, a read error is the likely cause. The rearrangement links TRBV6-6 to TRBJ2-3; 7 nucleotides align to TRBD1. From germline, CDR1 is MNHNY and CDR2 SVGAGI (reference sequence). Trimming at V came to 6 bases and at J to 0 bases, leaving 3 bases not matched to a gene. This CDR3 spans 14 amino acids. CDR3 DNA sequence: TGTGCCAGCAGCCGGGACAGAAGCACAGATACGCAGTATATT. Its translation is CASSRDRSTDTQYI.

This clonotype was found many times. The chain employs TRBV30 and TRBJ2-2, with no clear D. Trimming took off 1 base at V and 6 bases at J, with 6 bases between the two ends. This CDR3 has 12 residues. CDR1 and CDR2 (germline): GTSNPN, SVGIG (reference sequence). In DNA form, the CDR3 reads TGTGCCTGGAGTGGCGGCGCCGGGGAGCTGTTTTTT. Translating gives CAWSGGAGELFF.

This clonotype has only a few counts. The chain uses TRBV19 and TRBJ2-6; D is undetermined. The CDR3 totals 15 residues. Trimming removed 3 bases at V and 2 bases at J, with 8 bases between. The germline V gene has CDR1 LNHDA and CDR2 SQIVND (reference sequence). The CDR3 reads CASSMQPAGANVLTF. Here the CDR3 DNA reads TGTGCCAGTAGTATGCAGCCAGCTGGGGCCAACGTCCTGACTTTC.

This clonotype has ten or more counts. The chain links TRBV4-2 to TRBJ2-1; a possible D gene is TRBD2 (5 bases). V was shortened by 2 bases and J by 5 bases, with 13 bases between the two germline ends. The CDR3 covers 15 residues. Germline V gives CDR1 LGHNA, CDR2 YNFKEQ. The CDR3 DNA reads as TGTGCCAGCAGCCAAAGGGAGATCTGGGACAATGAGCAGTTCTTC. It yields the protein CASSQREIWDNEQFF.

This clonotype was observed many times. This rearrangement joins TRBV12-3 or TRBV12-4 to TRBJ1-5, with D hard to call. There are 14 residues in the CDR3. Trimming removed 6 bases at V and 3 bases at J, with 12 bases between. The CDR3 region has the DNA TGTGCCAGCAGGATTGGGGTCTTCAATCAGCCCCAGCATTTT. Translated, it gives CASRIGVFNQPQHF.

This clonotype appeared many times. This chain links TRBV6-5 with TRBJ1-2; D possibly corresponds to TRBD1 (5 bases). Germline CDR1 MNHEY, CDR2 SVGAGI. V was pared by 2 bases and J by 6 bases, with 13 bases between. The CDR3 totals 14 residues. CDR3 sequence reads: CASSYRDLLDGYTF. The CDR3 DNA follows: TGTGCCAGCAGTTACAGGGACCTACTGGATGGCTACACCTTC.

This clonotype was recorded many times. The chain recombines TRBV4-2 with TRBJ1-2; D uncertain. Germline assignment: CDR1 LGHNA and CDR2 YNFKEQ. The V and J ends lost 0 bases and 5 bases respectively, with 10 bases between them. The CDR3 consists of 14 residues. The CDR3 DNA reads TGTGCCAGCAGCCAAGAGATGGCAGAGTATGGCTACACCTTC. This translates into CASSQEMAEYGYTF.

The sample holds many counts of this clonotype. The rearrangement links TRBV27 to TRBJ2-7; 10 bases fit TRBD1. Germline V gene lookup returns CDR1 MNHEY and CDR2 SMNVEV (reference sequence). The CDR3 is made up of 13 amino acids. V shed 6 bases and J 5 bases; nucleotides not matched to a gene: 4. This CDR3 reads CASRGTGVHEQYF. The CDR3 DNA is TGTGCCAGCAGAGGGACAGGGGTCCACGAGCAGTACTTC.

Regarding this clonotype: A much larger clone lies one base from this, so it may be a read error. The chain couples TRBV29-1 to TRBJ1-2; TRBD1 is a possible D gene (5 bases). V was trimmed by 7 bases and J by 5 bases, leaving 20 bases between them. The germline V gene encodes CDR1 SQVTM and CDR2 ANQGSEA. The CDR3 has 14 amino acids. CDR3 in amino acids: CSARMGVDSYGYTF. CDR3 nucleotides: TGCAGCGCTAGGATGGGAGTTGACAGTTATGGCTACACCTTC. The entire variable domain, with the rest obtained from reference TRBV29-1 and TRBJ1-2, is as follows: SAVISQKPSRDICQRGTSLTIQCQVDSQVTMMFWYRQQPGQSLTLIATANQGSEATYESGFVIDKFPISRPNLTFSTLTVSNMSPEDSSIYLCSARMGVDSYGYTFGSGTRLTVV.

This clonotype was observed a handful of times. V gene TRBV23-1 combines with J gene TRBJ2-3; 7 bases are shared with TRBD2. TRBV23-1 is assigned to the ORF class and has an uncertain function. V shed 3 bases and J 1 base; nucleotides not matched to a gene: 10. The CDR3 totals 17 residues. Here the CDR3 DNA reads TGCGCCAGCAGTCACCTCGACCGGGACTATCGCACAGATACGCAGTATTTT. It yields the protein CASSHLDRDYRTDTQYF.

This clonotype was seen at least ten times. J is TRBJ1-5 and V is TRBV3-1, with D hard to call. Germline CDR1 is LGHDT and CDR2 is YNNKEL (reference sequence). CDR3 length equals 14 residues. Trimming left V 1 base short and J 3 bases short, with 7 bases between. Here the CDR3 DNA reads TGTGCCAGCAGCCAAGCTGTCGCCAATCAGCCCCAGCATTTT. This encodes CASSQAVANQPQHF.

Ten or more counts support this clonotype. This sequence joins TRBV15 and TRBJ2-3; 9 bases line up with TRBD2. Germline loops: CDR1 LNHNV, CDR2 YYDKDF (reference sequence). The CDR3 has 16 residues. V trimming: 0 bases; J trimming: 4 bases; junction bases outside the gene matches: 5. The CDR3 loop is CATSRDLAGGPDTQYF. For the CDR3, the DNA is TGTGCCACCAGCAGAGATCTCGCGGGAGGGCCAGATACGCAGTATTTT. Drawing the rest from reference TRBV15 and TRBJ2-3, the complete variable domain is DAMVIQNPRYQVTQFGKPVTLSCSQTLNHNVMYWYQQKSSQAPKLLFHYYDKDFNNEADTPDNFQSRRPNTSFCFLDIRSPGLGDTAMYLCATSRDLAGGPDTQYFGPGTRLTVL.

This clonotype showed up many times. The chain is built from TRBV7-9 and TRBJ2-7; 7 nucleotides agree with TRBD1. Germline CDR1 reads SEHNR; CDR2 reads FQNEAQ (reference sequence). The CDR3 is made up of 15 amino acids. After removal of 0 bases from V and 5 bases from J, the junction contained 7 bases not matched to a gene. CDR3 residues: CASSLAGQRRDEQYF. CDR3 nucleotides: TGTGCCAGCAGCTTAGCGGGACAGCGGCGCGACGAGCAGTACTTC. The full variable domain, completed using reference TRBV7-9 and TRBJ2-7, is DTGVSQNPRHKITKRGQNVTFRCDPISEHNRLYWYRQTLGQGPEFLTYFQNEAQLEKSRLLSDRFSAERPKGSFSTLEIQRTEQGDSAMYLCASSLAGQRRDEQYFGPGTRLTVT.

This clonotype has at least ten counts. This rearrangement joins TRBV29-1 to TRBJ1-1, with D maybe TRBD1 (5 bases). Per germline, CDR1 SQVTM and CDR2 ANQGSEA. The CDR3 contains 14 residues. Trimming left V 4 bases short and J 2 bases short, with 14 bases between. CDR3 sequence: CSVARPQANTEAFF. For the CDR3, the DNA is TGCAGCGTTGCCCGTCCACAGGCAAACACTGAAGCTTTCTTT.

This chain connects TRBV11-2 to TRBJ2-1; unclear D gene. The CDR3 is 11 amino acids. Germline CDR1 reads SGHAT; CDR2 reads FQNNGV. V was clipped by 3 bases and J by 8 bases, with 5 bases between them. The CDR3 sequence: CASSFNHEQFF. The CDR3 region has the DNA TGTGCCAGCAGCTTTAACCATGAGCAGTTCTTC.

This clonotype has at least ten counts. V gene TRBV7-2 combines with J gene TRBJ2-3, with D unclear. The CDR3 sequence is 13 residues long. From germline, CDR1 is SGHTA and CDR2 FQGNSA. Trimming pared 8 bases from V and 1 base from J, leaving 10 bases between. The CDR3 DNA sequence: TGTGCCAGCGGGCGTGTGGGCACAGATACGCAGTATTTT. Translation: CASGRVGTDTQYF.

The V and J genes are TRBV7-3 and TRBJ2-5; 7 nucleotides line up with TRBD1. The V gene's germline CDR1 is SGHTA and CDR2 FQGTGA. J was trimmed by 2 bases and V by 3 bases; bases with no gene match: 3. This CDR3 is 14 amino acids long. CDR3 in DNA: TGTGCCAGCAGCTTGGGACAGCGTCAAGAGACCCAGTACTTC. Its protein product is CASSLGQRQETQYF.

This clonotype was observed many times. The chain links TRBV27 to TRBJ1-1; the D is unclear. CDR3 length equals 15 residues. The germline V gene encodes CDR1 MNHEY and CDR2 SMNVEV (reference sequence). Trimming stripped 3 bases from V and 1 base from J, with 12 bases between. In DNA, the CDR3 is TGTGCCAGCAGTTTGGGCTCCCCGGGGAACACTGAAGCTTTCTTT. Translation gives CASSLGSPGNTEAFF.

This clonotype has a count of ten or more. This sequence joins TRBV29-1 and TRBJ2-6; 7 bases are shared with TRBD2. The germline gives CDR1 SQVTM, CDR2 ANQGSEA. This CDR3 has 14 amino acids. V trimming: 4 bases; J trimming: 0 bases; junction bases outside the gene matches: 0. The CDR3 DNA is TGCAGCGTTGGGGGGGGCTCTGGGGCCAACGTCCTGACTTTC. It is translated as CSVGGGSGANVLTF.

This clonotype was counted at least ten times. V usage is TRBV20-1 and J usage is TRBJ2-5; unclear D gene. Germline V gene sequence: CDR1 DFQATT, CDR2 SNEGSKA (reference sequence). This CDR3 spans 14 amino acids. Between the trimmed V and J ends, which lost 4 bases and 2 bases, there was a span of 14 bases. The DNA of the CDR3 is TGCAGTGCTATGGGCATAAGGCTACAAGAGACCCAGTACTTC. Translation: CSAMGIRLQETQYF.

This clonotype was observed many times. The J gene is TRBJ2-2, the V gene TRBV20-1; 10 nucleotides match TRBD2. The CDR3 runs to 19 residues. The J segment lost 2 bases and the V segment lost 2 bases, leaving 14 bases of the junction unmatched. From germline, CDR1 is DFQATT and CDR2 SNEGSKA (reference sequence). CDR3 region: CSARPTLTSGATNTGELFF. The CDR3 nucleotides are TGCAGTGCTAGACCAACTCTCACTAGCGGGGCTACAAACACCGGGGAGCTGTTTTTT.

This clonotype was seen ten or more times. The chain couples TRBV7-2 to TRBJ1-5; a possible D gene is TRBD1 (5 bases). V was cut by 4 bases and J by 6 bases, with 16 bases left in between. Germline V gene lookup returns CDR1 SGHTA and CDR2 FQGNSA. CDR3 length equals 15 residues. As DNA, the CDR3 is TGTGCCAGCAGCTCCCGATTGGGGGGGATTCAGCCCCAGCATTTT. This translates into CASSSRLGGIQPQHF.

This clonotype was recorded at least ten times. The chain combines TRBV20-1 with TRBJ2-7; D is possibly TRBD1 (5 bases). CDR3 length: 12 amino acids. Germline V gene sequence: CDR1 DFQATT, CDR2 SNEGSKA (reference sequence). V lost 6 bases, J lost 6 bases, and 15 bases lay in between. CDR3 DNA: TGCAGTGCGGGGCCCGGACCTCGCGAGCAGTACTTC. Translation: CSAGPGPREQYF.

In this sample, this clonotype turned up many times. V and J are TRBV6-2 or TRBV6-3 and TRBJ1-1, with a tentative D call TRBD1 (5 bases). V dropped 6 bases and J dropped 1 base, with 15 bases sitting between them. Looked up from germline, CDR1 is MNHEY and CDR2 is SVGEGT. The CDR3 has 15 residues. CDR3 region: CASRRPVTGNTEAFF. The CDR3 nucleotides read TGTGCCAGCAGACGACCAGTAACAGGGAACACTGAAGCTTTCTTT.

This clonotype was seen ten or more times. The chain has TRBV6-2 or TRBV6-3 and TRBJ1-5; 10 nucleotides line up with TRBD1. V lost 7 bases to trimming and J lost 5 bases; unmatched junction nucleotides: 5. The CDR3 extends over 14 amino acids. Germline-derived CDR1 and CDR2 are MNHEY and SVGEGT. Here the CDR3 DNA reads TGTGCCAGCAAGCGGACAGGGGGGGATCAGCCCCAGCATTTT. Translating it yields CASKRTGGDQPQHF.

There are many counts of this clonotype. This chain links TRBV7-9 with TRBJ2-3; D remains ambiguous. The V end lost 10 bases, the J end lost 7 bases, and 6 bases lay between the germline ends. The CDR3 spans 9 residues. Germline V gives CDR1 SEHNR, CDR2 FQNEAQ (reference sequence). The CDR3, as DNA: TGTGCCACCGCCCATACGCAGTATTTT. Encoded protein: CATAHTQYF.

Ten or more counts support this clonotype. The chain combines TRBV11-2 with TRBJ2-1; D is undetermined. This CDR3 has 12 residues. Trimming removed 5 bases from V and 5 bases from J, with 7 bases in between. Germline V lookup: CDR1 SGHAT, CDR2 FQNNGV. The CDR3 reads CASSEDNNEQFF. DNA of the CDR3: TGTGCCAGCAGCGAAGACAACAATGAGCAGTTCTTC.

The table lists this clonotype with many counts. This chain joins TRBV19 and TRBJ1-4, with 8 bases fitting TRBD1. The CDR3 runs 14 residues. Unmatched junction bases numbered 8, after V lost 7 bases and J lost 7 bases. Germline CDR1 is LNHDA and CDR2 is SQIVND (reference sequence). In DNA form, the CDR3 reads TGTGCCAGTACCTCAGGGGGCCCCAGTGAAAAACTGTTTTTT. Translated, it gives CASTSGGPSEKLFF.

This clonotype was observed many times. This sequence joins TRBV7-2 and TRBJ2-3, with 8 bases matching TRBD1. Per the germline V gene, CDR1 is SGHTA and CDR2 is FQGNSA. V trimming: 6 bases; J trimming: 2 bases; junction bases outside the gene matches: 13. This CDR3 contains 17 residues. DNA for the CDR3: TGTGCCAGCAGGACTACAGGGGGTTTCAGTTTCACAGATACGCAGTATTTT. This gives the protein CASRTTGGFSFTDTQYF.